Presented here are 14 T cell receptor beta chains from one specimen sequenced in a study of cytomegalovirus exposure and HLA in healthy donors. PCR used 60 Vbeta primers and 13 Jbeta primers. Method: immunoSEQ multiplex PCR; TCRdb's copy keeps in-frame clones and lacks some. Of approximately 170,000 clones in the sample, about 85% are singletons; the top ten hold about 2.7%. Material: PBMCs. These TCRs come from a man younger than 40 in good health and CMV-seropositive.

The rearrangement uses TRBV4-3 and TRBJ1-2, with D perhaps TRBD1 (6 bases). Germline V gives CDR1 LGHNA, CDR2 YSLEER. Trimming took off 0 bases at V and 1 base at J, with 18 bases between the two ends. The CDR3 has 18 amino acids. In DNA form, the CDR3 reads TGCGCCAGCAGCCAAGAACAATTCCAGGGGCTCTATAACTATGGCTACACCTTC. It yields the protein CASSQEQFQGLYNYGYTF.

CDR3 nucleotide sequence: TGTGCCAGTAGTAAACAGGACAGGGGAAGCTACGAGCAGTACTTC. Amino acid sequence: CASSKQDRGSYEQYF. The V gene is TRBV19, the J gene TRBJ2-5; 9 bases agree with TRBD1. Gene TRBJ2-7 matches the end of the DNA better, so the J call may be wrong. Per germline, CDR1 LNHDA and CDR2 SQIVND (reference sequence). The CDR3 has 15 amino acids.

The gene calls are TRBV5-1 and TRBJ2-1, with 7 bases that match TRBD1. V trimming: 3 bases; J trimming: 8 bases; junction bases outside the gene matches: 8. This CDR3 has 14 residues. Germline-derived CDR1 and CDR2 are SGHRS and YFSETQ. The CDR3 region is CASSSGTVRYEQFF. The DNA of the CDR3 is TGCGCCAGCAGCTCGGGGACAGTGCGGTATGAGCAGTTCTTC.

The chain recombines TRBV10-3 with TRBJ1-1; 7 bases line up with TRBD1. Germline V gene data show CDR1 as ENHRY and CDR2 as SYGVKD. With 10 bases clipped from V and 1 base from J, the junction kept 6 bases outside the gene matches. There are 13 residues in the CDR3. The CDR3 loop is CANQRGPNTEAFF. The CDR3 region has the DNA TGTGCCAACCAAAGGGGGCCGAACACTGAAGCTTTCTTT.

The chain uses TRBV6-5 and TRBJ2-5; 7 nucleotides align to TRBD1. The DNA end lines up better with TRBJ2-7; the J call may be wrong. The CDR3 runs to 16 residues. From germline, CDR1 is MNHEY and CDR2 SVGAGI. The CDR3 loop reads CASSSSRDSRFYEQYF. CDR3 DNA sequence: TGTGCCAGCAGTTCCTCCCGGGACAGTCGCTTCTACGAGCAGTACTTC.

The V gene is TRBV7-9, the J gene TRBJ1-4; D gene uncertain. The V end lost 5 bases, the J end lost 7 bases, and 5 bases lay between the germline ends. Germline-derived CDR1 and CDR2 are SEHNR and FQNEAQ (reference sequence). CDR3 length: 11 residues. The CDR3, as DNA: TGTGCCAGCAGCGAGCTTGAAAAACTGTTTTTT. Amino acid sequence: CASSELEKLFF.

The J gene is TRBJ2-3, the V gene TRBV7-9; 15 bases agree with TRBD2. This CDR3 has 17 amino acids. Germline trimming cut 3 bases from V and 7 bases from J; bases unmatched to any gene: 8. Per the germline V gene, CDR1 is SEHNR and CDR2 is FQNEAQ (reference sequence). The CDR3 spells CASSFTGTSGRTNTQYF. DNA of the CDR3: TGTGCCAGCAGCTTCACCGGGACTAGCGGGAGGACAAATACGCAGTATTTT. Complete variable domain (other parts from reference TRBV7-9 and TRBJ2-3): DTGVSQNPRHKITKRGQNVTFRCDPISEHNRLYWYRQTLGQGPEFLTYFQNEAQLEKSRLLSDRFSAERPKGSFSTLEIQRTEQGDSAMYLCASSFTGTSGRTNTQYFGPGTRLTVL.

The chain recombines TRBV5-1 with TRBJ2-5; a possible D gene is TRBD1 (5 bases). The ends were cut back, 0 bases at V and 4 bases at J, with 16 bases in the middle. The CDR3 is 16 amino acids. Looked up from germline, CDR1 is SGHRS and CDR2 is YFSETQ. The CDR3 DNA reads as TGCGCCAGCAGCTTGGATGGCAGGGCGGTCGGAGAGACCCAGTACTTC. Its protein product is CASSLDGRAVGETQYF.

The chain uses TRBV4-1 and TRBJ2-7, with 13 nucleotides matching TRBD2. Germline V gene data show CDR1 as MGHRA and CDR2 as YSYEKL. CDR3 length equals 15 residues. V lost 2 bases and J lost 6; bases outside the gene matches: 4. CDR3 bases: TGCGCCAGCAGCCAATTGGGACTAGCGGGAATCGAGCAGTACTTC. Its translation is CASSQLGLAGIEQYF.

This clone was seen a single time. The rearrangement links TRBV9 to TRBJ1-4; D may be TRBD1 (6 bases). This CDR3 has 18 residues. Germline CDR1 and CDR2: SGDLS and YYNGEE. Trimming pared 9 bases from V and 0 bases from J, leaving 24 bases between. CDR3 DNA sequence: TGTGCCACCCAGGGGTTAATTTCAACAAGTGCAACTAATGAAAAACTGTTTTTT. It yields the protein CATQGLISTSATNEKLFF.

The genes are TRBV27 and TRBJ1-1; D is perhaps TRBD1 (5 bases). This CDR3 is built from 14 residues. The V and J ends lost 5 bases and 2 bases respectively, with 12 bases between them. Germline-derived CDR1 and CDR2 are MNHEY and SMNVEV (reference sequence). The CDR3 region is CASSPRGRNTEAFF. For the CDR3, the DNA is TGTGCCAGCAGTCCCCGGGGGAGAAACACTGAAGCTTTCTTT.

The V gene is TRBV9, the J gene TRBJ1-4; possibly TRBD1 for D (6 bases). Germline V lookup: CDR1 SGDLS, CDR2 YYNGEE. Trimming removed 1 base at V and 10 bases at J, with 8 bases between. There are 12 residues in the CDR3. The CDR3 DNA is TGTGCCAGCAGCGTAAGGGGGGGAAAACTGTTTTTT. Protein: CASSVRGGKLFF.

V and J are TRBV7-8 and TRBJ2-6; weak D call: TRBD2 (5 bases). The CDR3 extends over 15 amino acids. The germline V gene encodes CDR1 SGHVS and CDR2 FQNEAQ. The germline V and J ends were trimmed by 5 bases and 2 bases, with 10 bases remaining between them. The CDR3 coding sequence is TGTGCCAGCAGCCCGAGGGTTCCTGGGGCCAACGTCCTGACTTTC. Translation: CASSPRVPGANVLTF.

This sequence joins TRBV5-1 and TRBJ2-3; D unclear. V dropped 1 base and J dropped 3 bases, with 6 bases sitting between them. Germline CDR1 is SGHRS and CDR2 is YFSETQ. The CDR3 has 13 amino acids. CDR3 sequence: CASSLLRTDTQYF. DNA for the CDR3: TGCGCCAGCAGCTTGCTGAGAACAGATACGCAGTATTTT.